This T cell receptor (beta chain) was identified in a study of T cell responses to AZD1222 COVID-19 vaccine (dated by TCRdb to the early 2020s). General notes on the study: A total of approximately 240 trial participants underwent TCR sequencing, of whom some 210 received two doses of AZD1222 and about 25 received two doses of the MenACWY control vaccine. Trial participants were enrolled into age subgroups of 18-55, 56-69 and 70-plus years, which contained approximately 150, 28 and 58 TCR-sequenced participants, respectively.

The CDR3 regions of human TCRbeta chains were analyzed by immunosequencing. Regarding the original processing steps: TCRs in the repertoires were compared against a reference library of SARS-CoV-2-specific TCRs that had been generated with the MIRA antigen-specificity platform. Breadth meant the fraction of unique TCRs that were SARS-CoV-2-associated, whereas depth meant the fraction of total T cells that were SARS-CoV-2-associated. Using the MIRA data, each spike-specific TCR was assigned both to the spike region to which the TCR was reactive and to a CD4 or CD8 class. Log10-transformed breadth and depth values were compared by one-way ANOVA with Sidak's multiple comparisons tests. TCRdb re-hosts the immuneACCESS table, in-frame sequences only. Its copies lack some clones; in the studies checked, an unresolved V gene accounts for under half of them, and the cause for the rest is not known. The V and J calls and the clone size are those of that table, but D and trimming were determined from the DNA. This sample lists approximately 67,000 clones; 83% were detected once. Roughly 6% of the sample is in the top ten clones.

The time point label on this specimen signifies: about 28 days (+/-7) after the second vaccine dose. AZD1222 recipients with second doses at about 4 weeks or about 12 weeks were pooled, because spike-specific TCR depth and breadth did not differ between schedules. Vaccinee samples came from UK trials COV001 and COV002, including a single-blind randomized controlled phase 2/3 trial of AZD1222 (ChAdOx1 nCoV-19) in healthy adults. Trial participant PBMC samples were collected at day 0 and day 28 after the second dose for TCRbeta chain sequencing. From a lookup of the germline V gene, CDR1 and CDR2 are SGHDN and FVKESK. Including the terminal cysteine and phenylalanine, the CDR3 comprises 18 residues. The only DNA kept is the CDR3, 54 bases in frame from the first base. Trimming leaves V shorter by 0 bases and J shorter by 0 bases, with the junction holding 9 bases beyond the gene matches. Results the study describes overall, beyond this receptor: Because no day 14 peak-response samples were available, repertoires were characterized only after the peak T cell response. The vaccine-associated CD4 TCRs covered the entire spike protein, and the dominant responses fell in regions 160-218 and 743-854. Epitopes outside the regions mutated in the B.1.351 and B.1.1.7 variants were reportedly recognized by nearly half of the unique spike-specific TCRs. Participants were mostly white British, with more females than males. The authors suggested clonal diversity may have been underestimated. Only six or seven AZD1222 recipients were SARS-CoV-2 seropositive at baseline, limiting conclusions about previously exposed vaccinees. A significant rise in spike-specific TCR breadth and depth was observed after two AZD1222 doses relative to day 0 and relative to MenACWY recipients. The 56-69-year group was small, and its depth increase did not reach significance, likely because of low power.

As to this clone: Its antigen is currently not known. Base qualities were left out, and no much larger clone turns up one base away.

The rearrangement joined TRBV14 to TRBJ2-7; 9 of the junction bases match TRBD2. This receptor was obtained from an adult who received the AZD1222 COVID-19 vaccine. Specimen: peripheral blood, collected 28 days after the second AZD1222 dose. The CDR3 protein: CASSQDQRLAESSYEQYF. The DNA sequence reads TGTGCCAGCAGCCAAGATCAGAGACTAGCGGAAAGCTCCTACGAGCAGTACTTC. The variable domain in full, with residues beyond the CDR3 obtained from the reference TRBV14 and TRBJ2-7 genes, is EAGVTQFPSHSVIEKGQTVTLRCDPISGHDNLYWYRRVMGKEIKFLLHFVKESKQDESGMPNNRFLAERTGGTYSTLKVQPAELEDSGVYFCASSQDQRLAESSYEQYFGPGTRLTVT.